Following are 23 T cell receptor beta chains from one sample sequenced in a study of blood T cells in healthy people across ages. The use of a sample-barcoded 5' primer and a J-beta primer mix characterized a second PCR of 7 to 11 cycles. TCRdb re-called the 5' RACE reads through MiXCR, storing one row per CDR3 protein. The table shows hundreds of thousands of distinct CDR3 sequences, with about 32% occurring only once. What was sequenced was blood. These TCRs come from a woman of 80 years or more in good health.

CDR3 residues: CASSISDRGYGYTF. The CDR3 coding sequence is TGTGCCAGCAGCATCTCGGACAGGGGGTATGGCTACACCTTC. This rearrangement joins TRBV9 to TRBJ1-2; 10 nucleotides agree with TRBD1. The CDR3 is made up of 14 amino acids. V dropped 4 bases and J dropped 5; count of bases not matched to a gene: 5. CDR1 is SGDLS, CDR2 YYNGEE, per germline.

The gene calls are TRBV11-2 and TRBJ2-5; 11 nucleotides align to TRBD2. In germline, CDR1 is SGHAT, CDR2 FQNNGV. Trimming removed 5 bases from V and 5 bases from J; junction bases left unmatched: 4. The CDR3 has 14 residues. The CDR3, as DNA: TGTGCCAGCAGCCTAATAGCGGGGGGGGAGACCCAGTACTTC. This sequence encodes CASSLIAGGETQYF.

This clonotype occurred many times. V and J are TRBV3-1 and TRBJ2-3; 7 nucleotides agree with TRBD2. CDR1 is LGHDT and CDR2 is YNNKEL in the germline V gene (reference sequence). CDR3 size: 17 residues. V was clipped by 0 bases and J by 1 base; unmatched bases: 7. The CDR3 sequence: CASSQDRGGLGTDTQYF. For the CDR3, the DNA is TGTGCCAGCAGCCAAGATCGTGGAGGACTAGGCACAGATACGCAGTATTTT.

The gene calls are TRBV5-6 and TRBJ2-7, with a tentative D call TRBD1 (5 bases). The CDR3 runs 16 residues. Between the trimmed V and J ends, which lost 0 bases and 2 bases, there was a span of 15 bases. Germline-derived CDR1 and CDR2 are SGHDT and YYEEEE. This CDR3 is CASSLGAQVNTYEQYF. The CDR3 nucleotides are TGTGCCAGCAGCTTGGGGGCACAGGTAAACACCTACGAGCAGTACTTC. Full variable domain (rest looked up from reference TRBV5-6 and TRBJ2-7): DAGVTQSPTHLIKTRGQQVTLRCSPKSGHDTVSWYQQALGQGPQFIFQYYEEEERQRGNFPDRFSGHQFPNYSSELNVNALLLGDSALYLCASSLGAQVNTYEQYFGPGTRLTVT.

This clonotype has only a few counts. V is TRBV7-3 and J is TRBJ1-2, with 9 nucleotides matching TRBD1. Germline lookup yields CDR1 SGHTA and CDR2 FQGTGA. The J segment lost 3 bases and the V segment lost 3 bases, leaving 5 bases of the junction unmatched. The CDR3 is 15 amino acids. The CDR3 DNA is TGTGCCAGCAGCTTCACCGGGACAGGGTACTATGGCTACACCTTC. This gives the protein CASSFTGTGYYGYTF.

About this clonotype: A much larger clone lies one base from this, so it may be a read error. The chain uses TRBV7-2 and TRBJ1-5; D call uncertain. There are 14 residues in the CDR3. Trimming removed 4 bases from V and 2 bases from J, with 9 bases in between. The V gene's germline CDR1 is SGHTA and CDR2 FQGNSA. In DNA form, the CDR3 reads TGTGCCAGCAGCTGCGGCCGGGGCAATCAGCCCCAGCATTTT. Translating gives CASSCGRGNQPQHF.

The rearrangement uses TRBV4-2 and TRBJ2-1; 9 positions match TRBD1. Looked up from germline, CDR1 is LGHNA and CDR2 is YNFKEQ. The CDR3 extends over 15 amino acids. The ends lost 4 bases at V and 3 bases at J; junction bases unmatched: 4. For the CDR3, the DNA is TGTGCCAGCAGCCCGGACAGGGGCAACTACAATGAGCAGTTCTTC. Its translation: CASSPDRGNYNEQFF.

Remarks on this clonotype: Mismatch with germline at one junction end may stem from a read error. The chain joins TRBV6-2 or TRBV6-3 to TRBJ1-6; 7 bases are shared with TRBD1. The CDR3 is made up of 13 amino acids. Per the germline V gene, CDR1 is MNHEY and CDR2 is SVGEGT. This chain's CDR3 is CASSDRVNSPRHF. CDR3 sequence (DNA): TGTGCCAGCAGTGACAGGGTCAATTCACCCCGCCACTTT.

The chain is built from TRBV27 and TRBJ2-1; D is unclear. The germline V and J ends were trimmed by 7 bases and 10 bases, with 17 bases remaining between them. This CDR3 comprises 13 residues. The germline CDR1 and CDR2 sequences are MNHEY and SMNVEV (reference sequence). The CDR3 spells CASTLGPSGEQFF. CDR3 nucleotide sequence: TGTGCCAGCACCCTCGGCCCTTCGGGCGAGCAGTTCTTC.

V gene TRBV15 combines with J gene TRBJ2-3; TRBD2 matches at 7 bases. The germline CDR1 and CDR2 sequences are LNHNV and YYDKDF (reference sequence). The CDR3 extends over 13 amino acids. V lost 7 bases and J lost 1; bases outside the gene matches: 2. The CDR3 DNA reads TGTGCCACCACCCTAGCGGGCACAGATACGCAGTATTTT. Encoded protein: CATTLAGTDTQYF. Looking up the rest from reference TRBV15 and TRBJ2-3 gives the full variable domain: DAMVIQNPRYQVTQFGKPVTLSCSQTLNHNVMYWYQQKSSQAPKLLFHYYDKDFNNEADTPDNFQSRRPNTSFCFLDIRSPGLGDTAMYLCATTLAGTDTQYFGPGTRLTVL.

This clonotype was detected only a few times. The V and J genes are TRBV9 and TRBJ2-7; 7 bases match TRBD2. CDR1 and CDR2 (germline): SGDLS, YYNGEE. The CDR3 is 16 amino acids. V was clipped by 0 bases and J by 2 bases; unmatched bases: 8. This CDR3 is CASSVAGTSAAYEQYF. The DNA for the CDR3 is TGTGCCAGCAGCGTAGCTGGAACTAGCGCGGCCTACGAGCAGTACTTC.

V gene TRBV20-1 combines with J gene TRBJ2-3; no firm D call. The length of the CDR3 is 14 residues. The germline CDR1 and CDR2 sequences are DFQATT and SNEGSKA (reference sequence). Trimming stripped 6 bases from V and 0 bases from J, with 13 bases between. The CDR3 sequence: CSAHRGASTDTQYF. The CDR3 region has the DNA TGCAGTGCCCACCGCGGAGCGAGCACAGATACGCAGTATTTT.

This clonotype has at least ten counts. The genes are TRBV6-6 and TRBJ1-6; perhaps TRBD1 as D (5 bases). The CDR3 loop spans 14 amino acids. Germline loops: CDR1 MNHNY, CDR2 SVGAGI (reference sequence). V gave up 2 bases and J gave up 8 bases, with 10 bases separating them. The CDR3 nucleotides are TGTGCCAGCAGTTACGCAGGGACGGATTCACCCCTCCACTTT. This sequence encodes CASSYAGTDSPLHF.

This clonotype has a count of ten or more. The gene calls are TRBV12-3 or TRBV12-4 and TRBJ2-7; the match to TRBD1 covers 8 bases. V lost 5 bases, J lost 1 base, and 7 bases stayed unmatched. CDR3 length equals 15 residues. DNA for the CDR3: TGTGCCAGCAGTCCAAGGACAGGGTATTCCTACGAGCAGTACTTC. It is translated as CASSPRTGYSYEQYF.

In its sample, this clonotype was seen once. This may stem from a read error, because a much larger clone lies one nucleotide away. The chain joins TRBV6-5 to TRBJ2-7; perhaps D is TRBD1 or TRBD2 (6 bases each). The V and J ends lost 8 bases and 7 bases respectively, with 15 bases between them. The CDR3 covers 12 residues. The germline gives CDR1 MNHEY, CDR2 SVGAGI. CDR3 sequence reads: CASSGAYNEQYF. Written as DNA, the CDR3 is TGTGCCAGCTCGGGGGCCTACAATGAGCAGTACTTC.

CDR3 sequence (DNA): TGTGCCAGCAGCTCCCAGGCGGGAGTTATGGGGCAGTACTTC. Amino acids: CASSSQAGVMGQYF. The chain has TRBV7-2 and TRBJ2-5, with 7 bases that match TRBD2. This CDR3 comprises 14 residues. Germline V CDR1 and CDR2: SGHTA, FQGNSA. Trimming removed 4 bases from V and 11 bases from J; junction bases left unmatched: 13.

This clonotype appeared many times. The CDR3 protein is CSASRTGKNEQYF. CDR3 nucleotide sequence: TGCAGTGCTAGTAGGACAGGGAAGAACGAGCAGTACTTC. The V gene is TRBV20-1, the J gene TRBJ2-7; 8 positions match TRBD1. Germline assignment: CDR1 DFQATT and CDR2 SNEGSKA (reference sequence). This CDR3 has 13 residues. The ends lost 3 bases at V and 5 bases at J; junction bases unmatched: 6.

This clonotype has more than one count but fewer than ten. V and J are TRBV6-1 and TRBJ2-7; no reliable D call. In germline, CDR1 is MNHNS, CDR2 SASEGT. Trimming removed 3 bases from V and 2 bases from J, with 11 bases in between. The CDR3 has 14 residues. This chain's CDR3 is CASSEGPNTYEQYF. CDR3 in DNA: TGTGCCAGCAGTGAGGGCCCGAATACCTACGAGCAGTACTTC.

The table lists this clonotype with many counts. V is TRBV29-1 and J is TRBJ1-1; maybe TRBD1 (6 bases). The germline V gene has CDR1 SQVTM and CDR2 ANQGSEA. The CDR3 totals 12 residues. Trimming removed 4 bases at V and 4 bases at J, with 10 bases between. CDR3 DNA: TGCAGCGTTGTCCAGGGGTCCACTGAAGCTTTCTTT. This translates into CSVVQGSTEAFF.

This clonotype was counted only a few times. J is TRBJ2-1 and V is TRBV7-2, with TRBD2 matching over 14 bases. The germline V gene has CDR1 SGHTA and CDR2 FQGNSA. There are 18 residues in the CDR3. V dropped 1 base and J dropped 10; count of bases not matched to a gene: 12. CDR3 in amino acids: CASSLGLAGGPLIYEQFF. Written as DNA, the CDR3 is TGTGCCAGCAGCTTAGGACTAGCGGGGGGGCCTTTGATCTACGAGCAGTTCTTC.

This clonotype was counted ten times or more. This chain links TRBV7-8 with TRBJ2-3; D remains ambiguous. V lost 2 bases and J 1 base, leaving 7 bases between the germline ends. The germline V gene has CDR1 SGHVS and CDR2 FQNEAQ. CDR3 length: 14 amino acids. The CDR3 spells CASSLYRGTDTQYF. Written as DNA, the CDR3 is TGTGCCAGCAGCTTATATCGGGGCACAGATACGCAGTATTTT.

Turning to this clonotype: A much larger clonotype is one base distant, so this may be a read error. The V call is TRBV4-2, the J call TRBJ1-2; TRBD1 might be the D (6 bases). The germline gives CDR1 LGHNA, CDR2 YNFKEQ. The CDR3 consists of 17 residues. CDR3 sequence: CASSQARGTKTNYGHTF. DNA for the CDR3: TGTGCCAGCAGCCAGGCCAGGGGAACCAAAACTAACTATGGCCACACCTTC.

This clonotype occurred a few times. V gene TRBV7-3 combines with J gene TRBJ2-1, with 9 bases lining up with TRBD2. Germline V gene lookup returns CDR1 SGHTA and CDR2 FQGTGA. The CDR3 is 13 amino acids. Trimming cost V 5 bases and J 15 bases; bases outside gene matches: 11. CDR3 DNA: TGTGCCAGCAGCCTCACTGTAGCGGGGGATCTGTTCTTC. As protein: CASSLTVAGDLFF.